This TCR beta chain was captured in a study of response to subunit inactivated influenza vaccine. Study conclusions and caveats: With each seasonal influenza vaccination, the authors suggested, few new T cells are recruited.

This CDR3 spans 15 amino acids. The germline V gene encodes CDR1 SNHLY and CDR2 FYNNEI. V was clipped by 7 bases and J by 3 bases; unmatched bases: 9. Of note for this clonotype: Its antigen remains unknown.

Each CDR3 protein gets one entry after TCRdb re-called the RT-PCR reads with MiXCR. The sample records about 160,000 distinct CDR3 sequences, approximately 10% being singletons. This clonotype originated in a man aged 50-59 years who received an inactivated influenza vaccine. The rearrangement uses TRBV2 and TRBJ2-1, with TRBD1 identical over 7 bases. The sequenced sample was non-naive T cells sorted from PBMCs, obtained roughly 48 days after vaccination. In nucleotides, the CDR3 is TGTGCCAGCATATTCGGACAGGTTCTCTACAATGAGCAGTTCTTC. It yields the protein CASIFGQVLYNEQFF.